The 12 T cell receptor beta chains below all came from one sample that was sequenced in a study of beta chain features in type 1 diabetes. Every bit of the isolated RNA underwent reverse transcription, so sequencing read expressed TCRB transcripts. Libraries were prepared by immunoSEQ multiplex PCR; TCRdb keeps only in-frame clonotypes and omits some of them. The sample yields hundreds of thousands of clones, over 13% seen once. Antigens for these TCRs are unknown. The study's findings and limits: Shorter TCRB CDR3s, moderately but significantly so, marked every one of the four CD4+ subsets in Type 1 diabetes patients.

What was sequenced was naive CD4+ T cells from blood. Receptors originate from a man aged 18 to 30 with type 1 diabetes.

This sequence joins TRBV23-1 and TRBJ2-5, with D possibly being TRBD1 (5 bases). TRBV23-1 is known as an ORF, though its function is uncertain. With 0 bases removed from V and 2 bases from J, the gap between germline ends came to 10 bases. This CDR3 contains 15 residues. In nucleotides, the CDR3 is TGCGCCAGCAGTCAATCCAGACAGTTACAAGAGACCCAGTACTTC. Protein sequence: CASSQSRQLQETQYF.

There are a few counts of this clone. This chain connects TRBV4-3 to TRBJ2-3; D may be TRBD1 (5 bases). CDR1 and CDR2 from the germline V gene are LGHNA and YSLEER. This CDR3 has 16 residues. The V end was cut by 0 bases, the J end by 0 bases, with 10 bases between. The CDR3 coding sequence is TGCGCCAGCAGCCAAGATTTTGGGGCTAGCACAGATACGCAGTATTTT. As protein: CASSQDFGASTDTQYF.

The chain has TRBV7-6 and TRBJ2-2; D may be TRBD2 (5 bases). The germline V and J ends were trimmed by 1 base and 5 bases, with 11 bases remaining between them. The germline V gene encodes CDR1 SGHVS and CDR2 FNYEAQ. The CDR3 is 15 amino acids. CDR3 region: CASSLGAGWTGELFF. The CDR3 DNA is TGTGCCAGCAGCTTAGGTGCGGGTTGGACCGGGGAGCTGTTTTTT.

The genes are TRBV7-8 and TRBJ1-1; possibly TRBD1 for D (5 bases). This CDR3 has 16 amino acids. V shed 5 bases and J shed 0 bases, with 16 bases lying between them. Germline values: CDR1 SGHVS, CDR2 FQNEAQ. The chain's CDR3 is CASSPSSGTLNTEAFF. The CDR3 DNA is TGTGCCAGCAGCCCGTCCTCGGGGACTTTGAACACTGAAGCTTTCTTT. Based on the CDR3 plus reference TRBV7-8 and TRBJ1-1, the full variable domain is GAGVSQSPRYKVAKRGQDVALRCDPISGHVSLFWYQQALGQGPEFLTYFQNEAQLDKSGLPSDRFFAERPEGSVSTLKIQRTQQEDSAVYLCASSPSSGTLNTEAFFGQGTRLTVV.

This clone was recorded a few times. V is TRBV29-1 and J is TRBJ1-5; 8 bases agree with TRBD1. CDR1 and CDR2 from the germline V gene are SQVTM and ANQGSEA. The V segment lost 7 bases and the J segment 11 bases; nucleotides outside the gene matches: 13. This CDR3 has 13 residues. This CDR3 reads CSATEQGAGAQHF. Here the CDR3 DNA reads TGCAGCGCCACGGAGCAGGGGGCCGGAGCCCAGCATTTT.

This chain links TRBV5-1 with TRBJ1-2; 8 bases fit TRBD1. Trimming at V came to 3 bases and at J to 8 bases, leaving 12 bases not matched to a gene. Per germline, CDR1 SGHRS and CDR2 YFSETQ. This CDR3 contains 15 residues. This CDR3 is CASSSGTGPYGGYTF. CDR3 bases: TGCGCCAGCAGCTCCGGGACAGGCCCCTACGGAGGCTACACCTTC.

The CDR3 spells CSVERQGQETQYF. The CDR3 bases are TGCAGCGTTGAAAGGCAGGGACAAGAGACCCAGTACTTC. The chain is built from TRBV29-1 and TRBJ2-5, with D possibly being TRBD1 (5 bases). Germline CDR1 and CDR2: SQVTM and ANQGSEA. The CDR3 spans 13 residues. V lost 2 bases and J lost 2, with 9 bases in between.

CDR3 in amino acids: CASSQAAGLIDEQFF. CDR3 sequence (DNA): TGTGCCAGCAGCCAAGCGGCCGGCCTGATCGATGAGCAGTTCTTC. The rearrangement uses TRBV4-2 and TRBJ2-1; D is uncertain. The CDR3 is made up of 15 amino acids. Germline CDR1 reads LGHNA; CDR2 reads YNFKEQ. The V and J ends lost 1 base and 8 bases respectively, with 15 bases between them.

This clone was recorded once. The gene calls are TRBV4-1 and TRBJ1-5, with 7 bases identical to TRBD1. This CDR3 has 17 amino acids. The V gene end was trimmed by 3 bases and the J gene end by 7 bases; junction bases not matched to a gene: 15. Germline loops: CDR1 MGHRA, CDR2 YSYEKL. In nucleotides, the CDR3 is TGCGCCAGCAGCCACTTACCCCAGGGGGGGAGAGAACAGCCCCAGCATTTT. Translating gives CASSHLPQGGREQPQHF.

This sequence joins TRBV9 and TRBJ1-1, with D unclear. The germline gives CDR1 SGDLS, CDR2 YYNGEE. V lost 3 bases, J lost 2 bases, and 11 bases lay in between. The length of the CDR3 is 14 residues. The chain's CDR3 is CASSARTGNTEAFF. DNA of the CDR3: TGTGCCAGCAGCGCTCGGACGGGCAACACTGAAGCTTTCTTT.

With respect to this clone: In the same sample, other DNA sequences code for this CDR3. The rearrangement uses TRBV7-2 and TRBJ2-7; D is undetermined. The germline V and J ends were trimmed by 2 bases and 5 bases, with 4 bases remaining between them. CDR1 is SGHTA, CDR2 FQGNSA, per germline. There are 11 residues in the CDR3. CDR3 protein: CASSLRDEQYF. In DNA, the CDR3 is TGTGCCAGCAGCTTAAGAGACGAGCAGTACTTC.

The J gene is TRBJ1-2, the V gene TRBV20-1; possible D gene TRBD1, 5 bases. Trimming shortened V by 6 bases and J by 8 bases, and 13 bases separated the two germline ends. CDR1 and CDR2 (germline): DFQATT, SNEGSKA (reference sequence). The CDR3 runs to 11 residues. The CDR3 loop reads CSAGQFPGYTF. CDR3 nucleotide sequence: TGCAGTGCAGGACAATTTCCCGGCTACACCTTC.